The clone carrying this T cell receptor (beta chain) was seen many times. Its matching antigen is unknown. The data were obtained in a study of T cells in Graves' hyperthyroidism and ophthalmopathy. Study-level findings and limits: Stable hyperthyroidism and ophthalmopathy were separated using 13 V-J signatures. Also found in blood were most expanded thyroid clonotypes above 0.001. Median prediction lead before ophthalmopathy onset was 5.5 to 7 months with the model.

Using RNA transcripts as the source, TCR beta CDR3 regions were amplified. The HTBI primer set drove a first-round RT-PCR of the TCR CDR3. One entry per CDR3 protein results from TCRdb running MiXCR on the multiplex PCR reads. The profile shows 350,000 to 450,000 distinct CDR3 sequences, 17% of them singletons. The V gene's germline CDR1 is LGHDT and CDR2 YNNKEL (reference sequence). The CDR3 extends over 15 amino acids. The germline V and J ends were trimmed by 0 bases and 6 bases, with 14 bases remaining between them. This rearrangement joins TRBV3-1 to TRBJ2-5; TRBD1 might be the D (5 bases). This receptor was taken from a woman aged 30 to 39 with Graves' hyperthyroidism that later progressed to Graves' ophthalmopathy. The sample consisted of blood. The CDR3 nucleotides are TGTGCCAGCAGCCAAGAGGGGCCTTCAATACAGACCCAGTACTTC. This translates into CASSQEGPSIQTQYF.